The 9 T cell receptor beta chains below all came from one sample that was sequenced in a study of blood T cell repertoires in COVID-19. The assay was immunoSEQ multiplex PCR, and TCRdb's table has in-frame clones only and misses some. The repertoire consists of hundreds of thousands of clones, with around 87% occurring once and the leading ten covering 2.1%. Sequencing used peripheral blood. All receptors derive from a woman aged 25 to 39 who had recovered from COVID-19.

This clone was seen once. As DNA, the CDR3 is TGCGCCAGCAGGCGGGAGGATGAAGCTTTCTTT. This codes for CASRREDEAFF. This rearrangement joins TRBV5-1 to TRBJ1-1; no clear D gene. The germline V and J ends were trimmed by 5 bases and 7 bases, with 9 bases remaining between them. Germline CDR1 SGHRS, CDR2 YFSETQ. The CDR3 extends over 11 amino acids. The whole variable domain, remainder taken from reference TRBV5-1 and TRBJ1-1, is KAGVTQTPRYLIKTRGQQVTLSCSPISGHRSVSWYQQTPGQGLQFLFEYFSETQRNKGNFPGRFSGRQFSNSRSEMNVSTLELGDSALYLCASRREDEAFFGQGTRLTVV.

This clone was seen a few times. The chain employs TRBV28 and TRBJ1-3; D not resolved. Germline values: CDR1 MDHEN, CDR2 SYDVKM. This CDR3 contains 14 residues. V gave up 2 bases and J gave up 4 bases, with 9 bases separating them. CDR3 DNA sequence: TGTGCCAGCAGTTTAACGCTGGGCGGAAACACCATATATTTT. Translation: CASSLTLGGNTIYF.

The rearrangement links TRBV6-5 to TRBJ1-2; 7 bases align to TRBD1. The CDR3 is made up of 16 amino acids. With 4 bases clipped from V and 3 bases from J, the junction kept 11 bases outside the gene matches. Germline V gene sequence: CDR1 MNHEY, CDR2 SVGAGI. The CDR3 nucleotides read TGTGCCAGCAGTTTCTTGTCGAGGGGGCTAGACTATGGCTACACCTTC. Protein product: CASSFLSRGLDYGYTF.

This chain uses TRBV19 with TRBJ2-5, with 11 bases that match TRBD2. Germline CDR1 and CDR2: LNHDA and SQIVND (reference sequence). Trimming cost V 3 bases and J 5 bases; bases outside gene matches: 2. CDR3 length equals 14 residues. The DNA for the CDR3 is TGTGCCAGTAGTATTTTAGCGGGAGGGGAGACCCAGTACTTC. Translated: CASSILAGGETQYF.

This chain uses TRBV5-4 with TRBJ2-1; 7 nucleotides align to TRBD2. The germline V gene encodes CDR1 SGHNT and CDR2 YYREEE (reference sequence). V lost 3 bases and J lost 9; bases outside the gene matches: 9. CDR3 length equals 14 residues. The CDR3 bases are TGTGCCAGCAGCTCCGGACTAGTTGGTGGTGAGCAGTTCTTC. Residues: CASSSGLVGGEQFF.

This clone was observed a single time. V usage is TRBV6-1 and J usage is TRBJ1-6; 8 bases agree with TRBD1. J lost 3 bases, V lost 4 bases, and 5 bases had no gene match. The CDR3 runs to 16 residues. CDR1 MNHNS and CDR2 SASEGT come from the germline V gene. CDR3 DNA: TGTGCCAGCAGTGCCAAAGGGACAGGCTATAATTCACCCCTCCACTTT. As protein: CASSAKGTGYNSPLHF.

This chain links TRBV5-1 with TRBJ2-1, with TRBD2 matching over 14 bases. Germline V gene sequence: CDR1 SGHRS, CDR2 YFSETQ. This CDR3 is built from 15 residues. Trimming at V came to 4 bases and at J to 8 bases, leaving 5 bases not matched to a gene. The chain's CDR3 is CASSPGTSGSYEQFF. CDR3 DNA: TGCGCCAGCAGCCCCGGGACTAGCGGGAGCTATGAGCAGTTCTTC.

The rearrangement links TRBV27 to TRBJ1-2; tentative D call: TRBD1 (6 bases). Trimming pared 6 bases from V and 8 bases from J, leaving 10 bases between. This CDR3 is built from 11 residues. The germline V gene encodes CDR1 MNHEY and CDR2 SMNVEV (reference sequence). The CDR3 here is CASRQTGGYTF. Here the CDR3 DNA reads TGTGCCAGCAGGCAAACAGGGGGCTACACCTTC.

The CDR3 loop reads CATSDLGGLAGASDTQYF. CDR3 bases: TGTGCCACCAGTGATCTTGGCGGACTAGCGGGAGCATCAGATACGCAGTATTTT. This rearrangement joins TRBV24-1 to TRBJ2-3; TRBD2 agrees at 13 bases. V was clipped by 3 bases and J by 4 bases; unmatched bases: 9. Per germline, CDR1 KGHDR and CDR2 SFDVKD. The length of the CDR3 is 18 residues.